Listed below are T cell receptor beta chains from one sample, sequenced in a study of blood T cells in healthy people across ages. TCRdb processed the 5' RACE reads anew with MiXCR; each CDR3 protein has one entry. The table shows roughly 550,000 distinct CDR3 sequences, with around 24% occurring only once. These data were also filed under a second study, of T cells of mothers and their children.

Sequencing was done on a sample of blood. These receptor sequences come from a boy aged 5-17 years in good health. The CDR3 runs from the conserved cysteine through the conserved F or W. The order of the fields is V gene, CDR3 protein.

v_gene: TRBV20-1; CDR3aa: CSVEGPSTDTQYF
v_gene: TRBV2; CDR3aa: CASSEGLAASYNEQFF
v_gene: TRBV27; CDR3aa: CASSFGQGAGELFF
v_gene: TRBV27; CDR3aa: CASSPGQGTYGYTF
v_gene: TRBV7-9; CDR3aa: CASSLPGGPYNEQFF
v_gene: TRBV28; CDR3aa: CASSLEPGTAYGYTF
v_gene: TRBV7-3; CDR3aa: CANSLTAGPNGDIQYF
v_gene: TRBV4-2; CDR3aa: CASSQEVNVGTGGSYEQYF
v_gene: TRBV7-2; CDR3aa: CASSSDTGELFF
v_gene: TRBV11-2; CDR3aa: CASSSGLATYEQYF
v_gene: TRBV28; CDR3aa: CASKSSTFGDYEQYF
v_gene: TRBV6-2/TRBV6-3; CDR3aa: CASSYSIGGVEDTQYF
v_gene: TRBV9; CDR3aa: CASAPWGNEQFF
v_gene: TRBV6-4; CDR3aa: CASSIAGSKNIQYF
v_gene: TRBV5-6; CDR3aa: CASSFWSSTYEQYF